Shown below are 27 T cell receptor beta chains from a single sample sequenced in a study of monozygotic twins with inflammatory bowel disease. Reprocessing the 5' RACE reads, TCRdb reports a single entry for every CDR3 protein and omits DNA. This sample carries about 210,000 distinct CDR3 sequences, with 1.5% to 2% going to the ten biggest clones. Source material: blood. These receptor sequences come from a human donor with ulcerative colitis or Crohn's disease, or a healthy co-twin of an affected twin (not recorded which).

This chain's CDR3 is CASSSSGYTNSPLHF. This chain connects TRBV7-9 to TRBJ1-6; there is no DNA to check the TCRdb D call of TRBD1. Germline V lookup: CDR1 SEHNR, CDR2 FQNEAQ (reference sequence). The CDR3 consists of 15 residues.

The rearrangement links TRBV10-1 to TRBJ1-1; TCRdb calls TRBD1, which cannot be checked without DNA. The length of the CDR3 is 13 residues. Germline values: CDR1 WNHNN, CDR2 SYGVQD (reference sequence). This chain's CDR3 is CASSSNRAERAFF.

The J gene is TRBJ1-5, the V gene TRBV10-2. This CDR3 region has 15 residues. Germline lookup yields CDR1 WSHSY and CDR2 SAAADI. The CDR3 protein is CASSDAVRGNQPQHF.

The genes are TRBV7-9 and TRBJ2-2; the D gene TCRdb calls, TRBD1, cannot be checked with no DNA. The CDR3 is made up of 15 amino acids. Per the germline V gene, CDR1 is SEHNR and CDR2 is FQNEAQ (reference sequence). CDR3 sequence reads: CASSLTGINTGELFF.

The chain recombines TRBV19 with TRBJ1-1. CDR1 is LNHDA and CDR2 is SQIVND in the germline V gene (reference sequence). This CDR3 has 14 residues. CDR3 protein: CASSNPSRGTEAFF.

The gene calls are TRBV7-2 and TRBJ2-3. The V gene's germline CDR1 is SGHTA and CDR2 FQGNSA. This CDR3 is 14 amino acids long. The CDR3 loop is CASSSGWSTDTQYF.

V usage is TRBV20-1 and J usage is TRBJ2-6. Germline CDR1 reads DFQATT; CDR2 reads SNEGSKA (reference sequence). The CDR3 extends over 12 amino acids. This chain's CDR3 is CSVPTDLNVLTF.

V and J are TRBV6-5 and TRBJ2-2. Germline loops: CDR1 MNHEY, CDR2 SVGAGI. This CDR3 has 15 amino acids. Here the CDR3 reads CASSYRELNTGELFF.

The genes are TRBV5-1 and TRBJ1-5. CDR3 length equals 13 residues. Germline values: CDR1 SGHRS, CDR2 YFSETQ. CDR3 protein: CASSWDTDQPQHF.

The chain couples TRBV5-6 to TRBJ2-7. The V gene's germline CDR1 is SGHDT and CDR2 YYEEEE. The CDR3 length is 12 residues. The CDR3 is CASSFGRDITYF.

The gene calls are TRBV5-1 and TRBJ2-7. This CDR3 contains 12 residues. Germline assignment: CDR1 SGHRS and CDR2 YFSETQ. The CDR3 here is CASSFFSGEQYF.

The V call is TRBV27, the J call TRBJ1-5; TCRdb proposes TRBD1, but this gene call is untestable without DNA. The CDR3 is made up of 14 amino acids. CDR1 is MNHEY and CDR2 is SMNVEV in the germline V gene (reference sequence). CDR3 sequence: CASSPRARNQLQHF.

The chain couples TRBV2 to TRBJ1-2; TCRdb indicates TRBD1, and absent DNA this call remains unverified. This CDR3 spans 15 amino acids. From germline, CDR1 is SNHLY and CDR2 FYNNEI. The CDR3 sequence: CASSPLLGGANGYTF.

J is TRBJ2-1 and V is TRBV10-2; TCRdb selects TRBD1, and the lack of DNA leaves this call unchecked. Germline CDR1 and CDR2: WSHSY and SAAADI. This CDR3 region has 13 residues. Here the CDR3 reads CASGDHPGNEQFF.

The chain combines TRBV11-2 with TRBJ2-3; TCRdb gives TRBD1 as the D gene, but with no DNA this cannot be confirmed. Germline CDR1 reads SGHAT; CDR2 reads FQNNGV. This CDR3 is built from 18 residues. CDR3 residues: CASSLLPNRITSTDTQYF.

CDR3 amino acids: CASSTTVAQTSTDTQYF. This sequence joins TRBV5-1 and TRBJ2-3; TCRdb gives TRBD2 as the D gene, but with no DNA this cannot be confirmed. Germline V gene sequence: CDR1 SGHRS, CDR2 YFSETQ. This CDR3 region has 17 residues.

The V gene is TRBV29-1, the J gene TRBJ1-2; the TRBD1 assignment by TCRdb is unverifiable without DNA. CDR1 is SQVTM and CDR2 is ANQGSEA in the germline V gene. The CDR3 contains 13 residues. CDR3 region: CSAARGGIYGYTF.

The CDR3: CASSPDRGNTIYF. The chain has TRBV5-1 and TRBJ1-3; TCRdb picks TRBD1, but there is no DNA to check that call. Germline lookup yields CDR1 SGHRS and CDR2 YFSETQ. The CDR3 is made up of 13 amino acids.

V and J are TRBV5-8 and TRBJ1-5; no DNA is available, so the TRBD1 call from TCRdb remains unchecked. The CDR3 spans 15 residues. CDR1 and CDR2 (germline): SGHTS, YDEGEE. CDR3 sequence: CASSKQDYSNQPQHF.

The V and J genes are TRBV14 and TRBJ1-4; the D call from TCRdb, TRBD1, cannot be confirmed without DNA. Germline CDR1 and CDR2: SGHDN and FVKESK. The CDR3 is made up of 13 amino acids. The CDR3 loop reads CASSQGAVEKLFF.

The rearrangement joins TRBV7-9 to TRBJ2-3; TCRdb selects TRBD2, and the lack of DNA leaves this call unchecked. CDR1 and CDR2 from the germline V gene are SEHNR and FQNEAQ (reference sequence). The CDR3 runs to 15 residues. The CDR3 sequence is CASLRVGQSTDTQYF. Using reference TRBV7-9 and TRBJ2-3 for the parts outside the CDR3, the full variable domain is DTGVSQNPRHKITKRGQNVTFRCDPISEHNRLYWYRQTLGQGPEFLTYFQNEAQLEKSRLLSDRFSAERPKGSFSTLEIQRTEQGDSAMYLCASLRVGQSTDTQYFGPGTRLTVL.

CDR3 sequence: CATGQGGASGELFF. This chain uses TRBV5-1 with TRBJ2-2; TCRdb designates TRBD1, a call that cannot be tested without DNA. Per the germline V gene, CDR1 is SGHRS and CDR2 is YFSETQ. The CDR3 contains 14 residues.

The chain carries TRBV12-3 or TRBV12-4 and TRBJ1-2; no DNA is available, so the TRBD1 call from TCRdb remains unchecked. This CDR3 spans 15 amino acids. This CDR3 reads CASSPTGPPNYGYTF.

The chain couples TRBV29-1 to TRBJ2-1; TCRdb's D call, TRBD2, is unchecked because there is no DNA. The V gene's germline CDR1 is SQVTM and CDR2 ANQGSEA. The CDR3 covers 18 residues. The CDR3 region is CSVAGASERRGTYNEQFF.

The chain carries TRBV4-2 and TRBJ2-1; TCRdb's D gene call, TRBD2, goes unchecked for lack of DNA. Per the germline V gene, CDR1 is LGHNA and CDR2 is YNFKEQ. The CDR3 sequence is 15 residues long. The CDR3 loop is CASSQESGGSGEQFF.

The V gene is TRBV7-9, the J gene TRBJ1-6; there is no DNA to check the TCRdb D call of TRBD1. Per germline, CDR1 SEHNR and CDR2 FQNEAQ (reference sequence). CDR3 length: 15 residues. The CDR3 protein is CASSRTGAVNSPLHF.

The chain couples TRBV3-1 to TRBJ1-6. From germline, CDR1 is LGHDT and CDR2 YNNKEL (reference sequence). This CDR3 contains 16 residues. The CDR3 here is CASSSSGTANTPPLHF.